What follows is one T cell receptor beta chain and its context. Germline V gene sequence: CDR1 KGHSH, CDR2 LQKENI. This CDR3 spans 15 amino acids. The V and J ends lost 3 bases and 3 bases, in that order; junction bases with no gene match: 3. These data belong to a study of siplizumab effects on memory and regulatory T cells. Generated by immunoSEQ multiplex PCR, the TCRdb table keeps only in-frame clones and is missing some. The table records approximately 65,000 clones, roughly 78% of them present only once. The origin of this receptor is a human donor in good health. The material sequenced was memory CD4+ T cells sorted from blood. This chain links TRBV18 with TRBJ1-3, with 9 bases lining up with TRBD1. The CDR3 is CASSPGQGSGNTIYF. CDR3 sequence (DNA): TGTGCCAGCTCACCGGGACAGGGAAGTGGAAACACCATATATTTT.